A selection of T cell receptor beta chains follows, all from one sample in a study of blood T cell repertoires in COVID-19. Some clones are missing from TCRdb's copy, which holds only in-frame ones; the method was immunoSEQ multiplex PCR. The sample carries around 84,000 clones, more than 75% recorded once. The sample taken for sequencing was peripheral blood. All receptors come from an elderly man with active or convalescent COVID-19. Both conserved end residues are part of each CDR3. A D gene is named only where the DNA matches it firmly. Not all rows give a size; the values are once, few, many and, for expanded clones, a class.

DNA: TGTGCCAGCAGCTTGGAGGGGAACTATGGCTACACCTTC; CDR3: CASSLEGNYGYTF; J: TRBJ1-2; V: TRBV5-4; size: .; D: .
DNA: TGCAGCGGAGCTGTGCGGGGGCGCGGAAATACTGAAGCTTTCTTT; CDR3: CSGAVRGRGNTEAFF; J: TRBJ1-1; V: TRBV29-1; size: .; D: .
DNA: TGTGCCAGCAGTCCCTTCTACAGCTACACTGAAGCTTTCTTT; CDR3: CASSPFYSYTEAFF; J: TRBJ1-1; V: TRBV28; size: .; D: .
DNA: TGTGCCAGCAGCTCGCTGCCGGGACTGGGCCATGGGACCCAGTACTTC; CDR3: CASSSLPGLGHGTQYF; J: TRBJ2-5; V: TRBV7-2; size: .; D: .
DNA: TGTGCCAGCGAAGAAGACAGGGGTAATGAAAAACTGTTTTTT; CDR3: CASEEDRGNEKLFF; J: TRBJ1-4; V: TRBV6-6; size: .; D: TRBD1
DNA: TGTGCCAGTAGATCACGAGGCACGGACTATGGCTACACCTTC; CDR3: CASRSRGTDYGYTF; J: TRBJ1-2; V: TRBV19; size: .; D: .
DNA: TGCGCAATACGGGGACTGTTCCCTATAGCCAAAAACATTCAGTACTTC; CDR3: CAIRGLFPIAKNIQYF; J: TRBJ2-4; V: TRBV23-1; size: .; D: .
DNA: TGTGCTAGTGCTCCACTTTATGCGGGGGGGGTGGTTTCCTACAATGAGCAGTTCTTC; CDR3: CASAPLYAGGVVSYNEQFF; J: TRBJ2-1; V: TRBV12-5; size: once; D: TRBD2
DNA: TGTGCCAGCAGCTCGCAAGGACTCTCCCTGTTTTTT; CDR3: CASSSQGLSLFF; J: TRBJ1-4; V: TRBV7-9; size: .; D: .
DNA: TGTGCCAGTAGTACCTCAGCGGGAGGGTTCGATACGCAGTATTTT; CDR3: CASSTSAGGFDTQYF; J: TRBJ2-3; V: TRBV19; size: .; D: TRBD2
DNA: TGCGCCAGCAGCTTAGCCAGGGTAGATACGCAGTATTTT; CDR3: CASSLARVDTQYF; J: TRBJ2-3; V: TRBV5-1; size: once; D: .
DNA: TGTGCCAGTAGTATAGGCTTAGACAGGTCTGGCTACACCTTC; CDR3: CASSIGLDRSGYTF; J: TRBJ1-2; V: TRBV19; size: .; D: .
DNA: TGTGCCAGCAGCCCCAGGGTGCAAAACACCATATATTTT; CDR3: CASSPRVQNTIYF; J: TRBJ1-3; V: TRBV3-1/TRBV3-2; size: .; D: .
DNA: TGCGCCAGCAGCTCCTCTGACAGGGATAATTCACCCCTCCACTTT; CDR3: CASSSSDRDNSPLHF; J: TRBJ1-6; V: TRBV5-1; size: few; D: TRBD1
DNA: TGTGCCAGCAGCTTAATTCCGGGAGTGAATCACGGGGAGCTGTTTTTT; CDR3: CASSLIPGVNHGELFF; J: TRBJ2-2; V: TRBV7-3; size: .; D: .
DNA: TGTGCCACCAGTGATGCCGGGGGAGAGACCCAGTACTTC; CDR3: CATSDAGGETQYF; J: TRBJ2-5; V: TRBV24-1; size: .; D: .
DNA: TGTGCCAGCAGCTTAAGCGGGGAATTAACAGATACGCAGTATTTT; CDR3: CASSLSGELTDTQYF; J: TRBJ2-3; V: TRBV7-3; size: .; D: .
DNA: TGTGCCAGCAGTGAAGAAGTGAGCTCCTATAATTCACCCCTCCACTTT; CDR3: CASSEEVSSYNSPLHF; J: TRBJ1-6; V: TRBV2; size: once; D: .
DNA: TGTGCCACCAGCGGCCCGCGACAGATTATGAACACTGAAGCTTTCTTT; CDR3: CATSGPRQIMNTEAFF; J: TRBJ1-1; V: TRBV15; size: .; D: .
DNA: TGTGCCTGGAGTGTTGGACTCAAAGAGACCCAGTACTTC; CDR3: CAWSVGLKETQYF; J: TRBJ2-5; V: TRBV30; size: .; D: .
DNA: TGTGCATGTTCAAGCGGGAGCACAGATACGCAGTATTTT; CDR3: CACSSGSTDTQYF; J: TRBJ2-3; V: TRBV3-1/TRBV3-2; size: .; D: .
DNA: TGTGCCAGCAGCAAAGGGGCCAAGGGACAGGAGACCCAGTACTTC; CDR3: CASSKGAKGQETQYF; J: TRBJ2-5; V: TRBV11-3; size: .; D: TRBD1
DNA: TGCAGCGCCTGGGACACGGGACAGGGGTGGGAGTATGGCTACACCTTC; CDR3: CSAWDTGQGWEYGYTF; J: TRBJ1-2; V: TRBV29-1; size: .; D: TRBD1